This TCR beta chain emerged from a study of shared clonotypes between healthy human individuals. The V and J ends lost 1 base and 3 bases, in that order; junction bases with no gene match: 6. The germline gives CDR1 MNHEY, CDR2 SVGAGI. CDR3 size: 16 residues. The repertoire was sequenced with immunoSEQ multiplex PCR; TCRdb's copy has only in-frame clones and lacks some. This table has 450,000 to 500,000 clones, roughly 80% appearing once. The chain carries TRBV6-5 and TRBJ1-2, with 9 positions matching TRBD1. The clonotype was recovered from a woman between 35 and 50 years old in good health. Some clones in this sample may be carry-over from other donors' samples. Sequencing input: PBMCs. Here the CDR3 reads CASSYFPGQGYYGYTF. The CDR3 region has the DNA TGTGCCAGCAGTTACTTTCCGGGACAGGGATACTATGGCTACACCTTC.